Here is one T cell receptor (beta chain) with its context. Its specificity is not known. The identical CDR3 is also encoded by other nucleotide sequences in the sample. This CDR3 has 15 residues. Looked up from germline, CDR1 is MDHEN and CDR2 is SYDVKM. Trimming left V 5 bases short and J 4 bases short, with 15 bases between. The entry originates in a study of shared clonotypes between healthy human individuals. Whole-study findings and limits: Genetic and exposure-history diversity was limited by the small donor number.

Data came from immunoSEQ multiplex PCR; TCRdb stores just in-frame clones and leaves some out. The sample yields some 1,400,000 clones, around 95% seen once. This chain connects TRBV28 to TRBJ1-5; D possibly corresponds to TRBD1 (5 bases). The sequence derives from a man aged 25-45 years in good health. Sequencing used naive CD4+ T cells sorted from blood. The subset: CD45RA+ positively selected. The CDR3 sequence is CASSPIGGGNQPQHF. CDR3 DNA sequence: TGTGCCAGCAGTCCTATTGGGGGAGGGAATCAGCCCCAGCATTTT.